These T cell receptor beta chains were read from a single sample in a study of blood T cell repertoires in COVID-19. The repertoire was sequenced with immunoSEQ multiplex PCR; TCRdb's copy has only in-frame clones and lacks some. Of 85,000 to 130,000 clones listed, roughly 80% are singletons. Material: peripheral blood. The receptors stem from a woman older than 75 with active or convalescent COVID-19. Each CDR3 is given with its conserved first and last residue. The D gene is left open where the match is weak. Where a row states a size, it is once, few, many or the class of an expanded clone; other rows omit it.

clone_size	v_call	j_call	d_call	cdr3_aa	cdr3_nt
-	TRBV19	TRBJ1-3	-	CASRSPQVSGNTIYF	TGTGCCAGTAGGAGCCCACAGGTCTCTGGAAACACCATATATTTT
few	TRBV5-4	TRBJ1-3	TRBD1	CASSLGTRTGVVGNTIYF	TGTGCCAGCAGCTTGGGTACCCGGACAGGGGTTGTCGGAAACACCATATATTTT
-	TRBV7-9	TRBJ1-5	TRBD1	CASSLYAGQESNQPQHF	TGTGCCAGCAGCCTCTATGCGGGACAGGAGAGCAATCAGCCCCAGCATTTT
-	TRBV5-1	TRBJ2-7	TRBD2	CASSLAGGEQYF	TGCGCCAGCAGCTTGGCCGGGGGGGAGCAGTACTTC
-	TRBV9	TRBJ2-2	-	CASSALVSGELFF	TGTGCCAGCAGCGCCTTAGTTAGCGGGGAGCTGTTTTTT
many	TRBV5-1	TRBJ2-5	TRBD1	CASSLGGQQETQYF	TGCGCCAGCAGCTTGGGGGGACAGCAAGAGACCCAGTACTTC
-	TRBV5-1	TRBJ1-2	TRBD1	CASRWGQGAGYTF	TGCGCCAGCAGGTGGGGACAGGGGGCTGGCTACACCTTC
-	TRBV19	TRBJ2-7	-	CASSATRGQPPYEQYF	TGTGCCAGTAGCGCCACCAGGGGACAACCGCCCTACGAGCAGTACTTC
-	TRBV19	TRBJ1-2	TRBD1	CASSIVGQAYNYGYTF	TGTGCCAGTAGTATTGTGGGACAGGCGTATAACTATGGCTACACCTTC
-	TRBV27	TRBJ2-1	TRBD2	CASSWGTSGLAEQFF	TGTGCCAGCAGTTGGGGGACTAGCGGGTTGGCTGAGCAGTTCTTC